This T cell receptor beta chain was identified during a study of blood T cell repertoires in COVID-19. Study information: Sites across the United States, Italy and Spain contributed samples from acute and convalescent COVID-19. PBMCs, B-cell-depleted T cells, or T cells provided the cDNA or gDNA that made up the material.

In the authors' workflow: Amplification from reference gene primers served as the basis for estimated nucleated cell counts. Here immunoSEQ multiplex PCR was the method, and the copy in TCRdb shows in-frame clones only, minus some. For V, J and clone size, that table is used; D and trimming come from the DNA. This sample yields 100,000 to 140,000 clones, of which more than 70% are seen a single time; roughly 4.6% belongs to the top ten. The germline CDR1 and CDR2 sequences are SGHDN and FVKESK. Deletions cut 4 bases from V and 6 bases from J, with 6 bases between. The CDR3 contains 12 residues. The gene calls are TRBV14 and TRBJ2-2; unclear D gene. This TCR came from a middle-aged man with active or convalescent COVID-19. Sequencing input: peripheral blood. The DNA for the CDR3 is TGTGCCAGCAGCCTCAGCGCCGGGGAGCTGTTTTTT. Protein: CASSLSAGELFF. The full variable domain, its missing parts supplied by reference TRBV14 and TRBJ2-2, is EAGVTQFPSHSVIEKGQTVTLRCDPISGHDNLYWYRRVMGKEIKFLLHFVKESKQDESGMPNNRFLAERTGGTYSTLKVQPAELEDSGVYFCASSLSAGELFFGEGSRLTVL.